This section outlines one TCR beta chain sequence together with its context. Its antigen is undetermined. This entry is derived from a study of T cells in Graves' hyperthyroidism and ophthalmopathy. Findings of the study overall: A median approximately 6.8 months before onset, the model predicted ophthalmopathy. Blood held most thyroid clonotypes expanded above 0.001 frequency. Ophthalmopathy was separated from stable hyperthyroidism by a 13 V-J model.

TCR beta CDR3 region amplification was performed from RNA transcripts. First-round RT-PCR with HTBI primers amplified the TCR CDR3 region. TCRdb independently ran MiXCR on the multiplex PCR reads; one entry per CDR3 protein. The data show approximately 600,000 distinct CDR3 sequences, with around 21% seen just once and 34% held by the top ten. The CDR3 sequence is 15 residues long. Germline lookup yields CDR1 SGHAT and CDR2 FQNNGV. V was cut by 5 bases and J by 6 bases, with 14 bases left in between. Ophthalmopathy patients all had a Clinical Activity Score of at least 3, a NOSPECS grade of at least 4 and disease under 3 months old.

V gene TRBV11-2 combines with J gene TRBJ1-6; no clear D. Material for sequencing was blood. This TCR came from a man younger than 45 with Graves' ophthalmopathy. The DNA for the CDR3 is TGTGCCAGCAGCCCCTCAGGCATTGGTAATTCACCCCTCCACTTT. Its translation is CASSPSGIGNSPLHF. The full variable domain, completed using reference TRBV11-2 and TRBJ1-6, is EAGVAQSPRYKIIEKRQSVAFWCNPISGHATLYWYQQILGQGPKLLIQFQNNGVVDDSQLPKDRFSAERLKGVDSTLKIQPAKLEDSAVYLCASSPSGIGNSPLHFGNGTRLTVT.